The TCR beta chain under discussion was sequenced for a study of blood T cell repertoires in COVID-19. Study as a whole: COVID-19 samples from acute and convalescent phases originated in the United States, Italy and Spain. T cells, B-cell-depleted T cells, or PBMCs supplied cDNA or gDNA.

In the authors' workflow: Scientists estimated how many nucleated cells there were by amplifying reference gene primers. TCRdb's copy holds only in-frame clones and misses some; the assay was immunoSEQ multiplex PCR. V and J calls plus clone size are reproduced from that table; the DNA served to infer D and trimming. The table lists 90,000 or so clones, 90% of them singletons. From germline, CDR1 is LNHDA and CDR2 SQIVND (reference sequence). Unmatched junction bases numbered 4, after V lost 7 bases and J lost 3 bases. The CDR3 has 14 amino acids. The sample was peripheral blood. This sequence originates from a woman older than 75 with active or convalescent COVID-19. The chain is built from TRBV19 and TRBJ2-1; 9 bases match TRBD1. CDR3: CASKDRGDYNEQFF. The CDR3, as DNA: TGTGCCAGTAAAGACAGGGGGGACTACAATGAGCAGTTCTTC.